This entry describes one TCR beta chain. This entry belongs to a study of early T cells in non-severe SARS-CoV-2 infection. The CDR3 is 13 residues long. Germline V gene lookup returns CDR1 KGHSH and CDR2 LQKENI. Trimming took off 2 bases at V and 5 bases at J, with 8 bases between the two ends. TCRdb reprocessed the 5' RACE reads with MiXCR, giving one entry per CDR3 protein. This sample yields roughly 120,000 distinct CDR3 sequences, of which 15% are seen a single time; just over 20% belongs to the top ten. Material: whole blood. The sequence was collected from an adult who was a healthcare worker with PCR-confirmed SARS-CoV-2 infection or an uninfected control (not recorded which). V gene TRBV18 combines with J gene TRBJ2-3, with D uncertain. CDR3: CASSPTSGDTQYF. The CDR3 DNA is TGTGCCAGCTCACCAACGTCTGGAGATACGCAGTATTTT.